A single sample is the source of the 26 T cell receptor beta chains below, sequenced in a study of T cells in Graves' hyperthyroidism and ophthalmopathy. Amplification yielded TCR beta CDR3 regions, with RNA transcripts as the source. HTBI primers drove first-round RT-PCR of the TCR CDR3. TCRdb processed the multiplex PCR reads anew with MiXCR; each CDR3 protein has one entry. The table shows some 560,000 distinct CDR3 sequences, with roughly 15% occurring only once. Sequenced: blood. These receptor sequences come from a woman in her forties with Graves' hyperthyroidism.

This clonotype was counted many times. This chain connects TRBV12-3 or TRBV12-4 to TRBJ2-2, with D unresolved. V lost 3 bases to trimming and J lost 8 bases, with 19 bases between them. The CDR3 is made up of 16 amino acids. This CDR3 is CASSFSPALRSGELFF. Written as DNA, the CDR3 is TGTGCCAGCAGTTTTAGTCCAGCGCTGAGGTCAGGGGAGCTGTTTTTT.

This clonotype showed up just a few times. This rearrangement joins TRBV15 to TRBJ2-1; 10 bases match TRBD2. Trimming removed 4 bases from V and 8 bases from J; junction bases left unmatched: 8. The germline V gene encodes CDR1 LNHNV and CDR2 YYDKDF (reference sequence). The CDR3 is 15 residues long. The CDR3 here is CATSKNLAGVYEQFF. For the CDR3, the DNA is TGTGCCACCAGCAAAAACCTAGCGGGAGTGTATGAGCAGTTCTTC.

This clonotype has a count of ten or more. The CDR3 nucleotides are TGTGCCAGCAGCCGAGGAGCCGGGACTAGCGGGGCGGCGGCGGCCCAGTACTTC. Translated, it gives CASSRGAGTSGAAAAQYF. The V and J genes are TRBV3-1 and TRBJ2-5, with 13 bases fitting TRBD2. In germline, CDR1 is LGHDT, CDR2 YNNKEL (reference sequence). The trim removed 4 bases at V and 9 bases at J, leaving 17 bases unmatched. The CDR3 has 18 residues.

This clonotype has a count of ten or more. The chain links TRBV5-5 to TRBJ2-5, with D perhaps TRBD1 (6 bases). V lost 2 bases, J lost 5 bases, and 10 bases lay in between. Germline V CDR1 and CDR2: SGHKS, YYEKEE (reference sequence). This CDR3 comprises 13 residues. The CDR3 spells CASSLTGYETQYF. The CDR3 DNA is TGTGCCAGCAGCTTAACAGGGTACGAGACCCAGTACTTC.

This clonotype was seen at least ten times. This rearrangement joins TRBV12-3 or TRBV12-4 to TRBJ2-7, with D possibly TRBD1 on 5 matching bases. Between the trimmed V and J ends, which lost 4 bases and 4 bases, there was a span of 14 bases. The length of the CDR3 is 14 residues. CDR3 amino acids: CASSSPPGWYEQYF. The DNA of the CDR3 is TGTGCCAGCAGTTCTCCCCCAGGGTGGTACGAGCAGTACTTC.

This clonotype has a handful of counts. The chain recombines TRBV2 with TRBJ2-3, with TRBD2 matching 9 bases. Germline CDR1 reads SNHLY; CDR2 reads FYNNEI. This CDR3 contains 16 residues. The V and J ends lost 5 bases and 0 bases, in that order; junction bases with no gene match: 6. CDR3 region: CASSRGTSYSTDTQYF. CDR3 nucleotide sequence: TGTGCCAGCAGTCGTGGGACTAGCTACAGCACAGATACGCAGTATTTT.

This clonotype was picked up many times. The V call is TRBV30, the J call TRBJ1-5, with D uncertain. Germline V gene lookup returns CDR1 GTSNPN and CDR2 SVGIG (reference sequence). V was trimmed by 0 bases and J by 5 bases, leaving 5 bases between them. The CDR3 extends over 12 amino acids. The CDR3 DNA reads as TGTGCCTGGAGTGTACCGGATCAGCCCCAGCATTTT. It translates to CAWSVPDQPQHF.

This chain connects TRBV28 to TRBJ2-7; tentative D call: TRBD1 (6 bases). The CDR3 has 15 residues. CDR1 and CDR2 from the germline V gene are MDHEN and SYDVKM. V lost 5 bases, J lost 5 bases, and 19 bases lay in between. The CDR3 sequence: CASSPDQGRVHEQYF. CDR3 DNA sequence: TGTGCCAGCAGTCCAGATCAGGGGCGCGTCCACGAGCAGTACTTC.

V is TRBV4-1 and J is TRBJ2-6; 9 positions match TRBD2. Germline-derived CDR1 and CDR2 are MGHRA and YSYEKL. V lost 1 base, J lost 2 bases, and 9 bases stayed unmatched. There are 19 residues in the CDR3. CDR3 in amino acids: CASSQGNSGRPPGANVLTF. The CDR3 DNA reads TGCGCCAGCAGCCAAGGGAACAGCGGGAGGCCTCCTGGGGCCAACGTCCTGACTTTC.

This clonotype came up a few times. CDR3 in amino acids: CASSLIAGGINTEAFF. The CDR3 region has the DNA TGTGCCAGCAGCTTAATCGCGGGAGGGATCAACACTGAAGCTTTCTTT. The rearrangement joins TRBV7-3 to TRBJ1-1; no definite D call. V lost 1 base, J lost 2 bases, and 14 bases lay in between. Germline CDR1 is SGHTA and CDR2 is FQGTGA. This CDR3 has 16 residues. The whole variable domain, filled in from reference TRBV7-3 and TRBJ1-1, reads GAGVSQTPSNKVTEKGKYVELRCDPISGHTALYWYRQSLGQGPEFLIYFQGTGAADDSGLPNDRFFAVRPEGSVSTLKIQRTERGDSAVYLCASSLIAGGINTEAFFGQGTRLTVV.

On this clonotype: This may arise from a read error, as a much more abundant clone is one base away. The gene calls are TRBV20-1 and TRBJ2-1, with 14 bases matching TRBD2. The CDR3 is made up of 16 amino acids. Trimming removed 5 bases from V and 7 bases from J; junction bases left unmatched: 10. Germline V gene lookup returns CDR1 DFQATT and CDR2 SNEGSKA (reference sequence). The DNA of the CDR3 is TGCAGTGCTGGGGGACTAGCGGGAGAGAACGAGAATGAGCAGTTCTTC. Translation gives CSAGGLAGENENEQFF.

In its sample, this clonotype was seen a few times. V usage is TRBV7-2 and J usage is TRBJ1-3; D gene uncertain. Deletions cut 5 bases from V and 4 bases from J, with 9 bases between. CDR1 SGHTA and CDR2 FQGNSA come from the germline V gene. The CDR3 runs to 13 residues. The DNA for the CDR3 is TGTGCCAGCAGCCCGGGCCCCGGAAACACCATATATTTT. Translating it yields CASSPGPGNTIYF.

The chain recombines TRBV19 with TRBJ2-7, with 8 bases identical to TRBD2. This CDR3 has 16 amino acids. The ends lost 3 bases at V and 2 bases at J; junction bases unmatched: 9. Germline V gene data show CDR1 as LNHDA and CDR2 as SQIVND (reference sequence). CDR3 coding DNA: TGTGCCAGTAGTATGGGTGCGGGAGGTGTAACCTACGAGCAGTACTTC. Residues: CASSMGAGGVTYEQYF.

This clonotype was counted between two and nine times. The chain combines TRBV10-3 with TRBJ1-5; D ambiguous. With 11 bases removed from V and 2 bases from J, the gap between germline ends came to 13 bases. CDR3 length: 13 amino acids. Per the germline V gene, CDR1 is ENHRY and CDR2 is SYGVKD. The CDR3 DNA follows: TGTGCCGCTCACCCGGGAGGCAATCAGCCCCAGCATTTT. Its translation: CAAHPGGNQPQHF.

The chain is built from TRBV25-1 and TRBJ2-1; 8 nucleotides line up with TRBD2. The CDR3 is made up of 14 amino acids. With 6 bases clipped from V and 4 bases from J, the junction kept 5 bases outside the gene matches. CDR1 MGHDK and CDR2 SYGVNS come from the germline V gene. In nucleotides, the CDR3 is TGTGCCAGCAGGAGCGGGAGTGCGTACAATGAGCAGTTCTTC. This translates into CASRSGSAYNEQFF. Filled out from reference TRBV25-1 and TRBJ2-1, the complete variable domain reads EADIYQTPRYLVIGTGKKITLECSQTMGHDKMYWYQQDPGMELHLIHYSYGVNSTEKGDLSSESTVSRIRTEHFPLTLESARPSHTSQYLCASRSGSAYNEQFFGPGTRLTVL.

This clonotype was observed many times. The chain has TRBV7-9 and TRBJ2-7; maybe TRBD1 (6 bases). This CDR3 is built from 16 residues. Germline V lookup: CDR1 SEHNR, CDR2 FQNEAQ (reference sequence). V was shortened by 1 base and J by 3 bases, with 16 bases between the two germline ends. The CDR3 DNA sequence: TGTGCCAGCAGCTTAGGGAGGTCCAGGGGATACTACGAGCAGTACTTC. Its translation: CASSLGRSRGYYEQYF.

This clonotype was seen repeatedly, ten times or more. This chain's CDR3 is CASSRSGDSNQPQHF. In nucleotides, the CDR3 is TGTGCCAGCAGCCGCTCAGGAGATAGCAATCAGCCCCAGCATTTT. The chain carries TRBV3-1 and TRBJ1-5, with D uncertain. This CDR3 region has 15 residues. Trimming stripped 4 bases from V and 0 bases from J, with 10 bases between. Germline V gene lookup returns CDR1 LGHDT and CDR2 YNNKEL (reference sequence).

This clonotype was found many times. The CDR3 is CASSLLGSGSSYEQYF. In nucleotides, the CDR3 is TGTGCCAGCAGCTTATTGGGCAGCGGGAGTTCCTACGAGCAGTACTTC. This chain uses TRBV7-2 with TRBJ2-7; 8 positions agree with TRBD2. The CDR3 consists of 16 residues. V dropped 2 bases and J dropped 1; count of bases not matched to a gene: 7. Germline V lookup: CDR1 SGHTA, CDR2 FQGNSA. The entire variable domain, with the rest obtained from reference TRBV7-2 and TRBJ2-7, is as follows: GAGVSQSPSNKVTEKGKDVELRCDPISGHTALYWYRQSLGQGLEFLIYFQGNSAPDKSGLPSDRFSAERTGGSVSTLTIQRTQQEDSAVYLCASSLLGSGSSYEQYFGPGTRLTVT.

This clonotype was observed a handful of times. The V and J genes are TRBV6-2 or TRBV6-3 and TRBJ2-5, with 7 positions matching TRBD1. In germline, CDR1 is MNHEY, CDR2 SVGEGT. There are 14 residues in the CDR3. The J segment lost 5 bases and the V segment lost 9 bases, leaving 12 bases of the junction unmatched. The CDR3 spells CASREQGSGETQYF. CDR3 nucleotide sequence: TGTGCCAGTAGGGAACAGGGGTCGGGGGAGACCCAGTACTTC.

The sample holds many counts of this clonotype. The chain combines TRBV28 with TRBJ1-1; no definite D call. Trimming took 1 base from V and 1 from J, leaving 10 bases between them. This CDR3 region has 15 residues. CDR1 and CDR2 from the germline V gene are MDHEN and SYDVKM. CDR3 loop: CASSLLGFANTEAFF. For the CDR3, the DNA is TGTGCCAGCAGTTTATTGGGCTTCGCGAACACTGAAGCTTTCTTT.

This clonotype has more than one count but fewer than ten. The chain joins TRBV27 to TRBJ2-7, with 7 bases fitting TRBD1. The CDR3 extends over 15 amino acids. Trimming cost V 2 bases and J 6 bases; bases outside gene matches: 10. Germline CDR1 and CDR2: MNHEY and SMNVEV (reference sequence). DNA of the CDR3: TGTGCCAGCAGTTTACTCTCCGGGACAGAGGTCGAGCAGTACTTC. This codes for CASSLLSGTEVEQYF.

The chain recombines TRBV19 with TRBJ2-2; D is uncertain. The CDR3 runs to 13 residues. The V end lost 5 bases, the J end lost 4 bases, and 8 bases lay between the germline ends. The germline V gene has CDR1 LNHDA and CDR2 SQIVND (reference sequence). CDR3 sequence: CASSRAVTGELFF. CDR3 nucleotide sequence: TGTGCCAGTAGTCGGGCTGTCACCGGGGAGCTGTTTTTT. Full variable domain (missing parts from reference TRBV19 and TRBJ2-2): DGGITQSPKYLFRKEGQNVTLSCEQNLNHDAMYWYRQDPGQGLRLIYYSQIVNDFQKGDIAEGYSVSREKKESFPLTVTSAQKNPTAFYLCASSRAVTGELFFGEGSRLTVL.

This clonotype came up many times. The chain combines TRBV7-9 with TRBJ1-4; unclear D gene. Germline V gene sequence: CDR1 SEHNR, CDR2 FQNEAQ (reference sequence). V was clipped by 0 bases and J by 4 bases, with 9 bases between them. The CDR3 is made up of 15 amino acids. The CDR3, as DNA: TGTGCCAGCAGCTTAGCTACGGGTGGTAATGAAAAACTGTTTTTT. Its protein is CASSLATGGNEKLFF.

This clonotype was counted many times. V gene TRBV28 combines with J gene TRBJ2-3, with 13 bases identical to TRBD2. Germline assignment: CDR1 MDHEN and CDR2 SYDVKM. CDR3 length: 16 amino acids. The J segment lost 1 base and the V segment lost 5 bases, leaving 3 bases of the junction unmatched. The CDR3 DNA reads as TGTGCCAGCAGTCTCACTAGCGGGGGGGGCACAGATACGCAGTATTTT. Residues: CASSLTSGGGTDTQYF.

This clonotype showed up just a few times. This chain uses TRBV29-1 with TRBJ2-1, with D possibly TRBD1 on 6 matching bases. The germline gives CDR1 SQVTM, CDR2 ANQGSEA. The CDR3 covers 15 residues. Trimming cost V 8 bases and J 5 bases, with 22 bases left between them. The CDR3 spells CSIDTGTHTNNEQFF. The DNA of the CDR3 is TGCAGCATCGATACCGGGACACATACCAACAATGAGCAGTTCTTC.

This clonotype was seen many times. The J gene is TRBJ2-5, the V gene TRBV15; D is uncertain. The length of the CDR3 is 15 residues. CDR1 is LNHNV, CDR2 YYDKDF, per germline (reference sequence). V was cut by 0 bases and J by 5 bases, with 13 bases left in between. CDR3 in DNA: TGTGCCACCAGCAGAGAGGGGTTGCCTCGGGAGACCCAGTACTTC. Residues: CATSREGLPRETQYF.